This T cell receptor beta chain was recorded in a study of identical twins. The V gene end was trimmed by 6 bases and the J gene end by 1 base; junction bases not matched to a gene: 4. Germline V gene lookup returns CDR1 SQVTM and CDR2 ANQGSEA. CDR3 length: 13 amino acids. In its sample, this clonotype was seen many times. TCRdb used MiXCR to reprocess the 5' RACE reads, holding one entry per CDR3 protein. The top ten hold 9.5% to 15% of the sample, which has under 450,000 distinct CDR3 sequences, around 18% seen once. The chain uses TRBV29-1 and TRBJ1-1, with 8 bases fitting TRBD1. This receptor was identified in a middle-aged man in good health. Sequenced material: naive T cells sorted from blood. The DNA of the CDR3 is TGCAGCGTAATGGGACAGGCGAACACTGAAGCTTTCTTT. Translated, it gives CSVMGQANTEAFF.